These 14 T cell receptor beta chains were sequenced from one sample in a study of blood T cells in healthy people across ages. Combining a sample-barcoded 5' primer with a J-beta primer mix, a second PCR ran for roughly 6 to 11 cycles. TCRdb fed the 5' RACE reads into MiXCR, producing one record per CDR3 protein. The sample holds 1.5 million to 2 million distinct CDR3 sequences, approximately 28% seen once. Sequencing was done on a sample of blood. The receptors were gathered from a woman aged 25-40 years in good health.

The chain joins TRBV10-3 to TRBJ2-7, with D perhaps matching TRBD1 (6 bases). From germline, CDR1 is ENHRY and CDR2 SYGVKD. V dropped 4 bases and J dropped 6 bases, with 13 bases sitting between them. The CDR3 spans 13 residues. CDR3 nucleotides: TGTGCCATCAGTGGGGGGCGTGGGGGCGAGCAGTACTTC. Residues: CAISGGRGGEQYF.

The chain is built from TRBV7-3 and TRBJ2-1; 7 bases match TRBD2. In germline, CDR1 is SGHTA, CDR2 FQGTGA. This CDR3 contains 16 residues. V dropped 2 bases and J dropped 8; count of bases not matched to a gene: 12. CDR3 residues: CASSLGAREREDEQFF. CDR3 bases: TGTGCCAGCAGCTTAGGGGCACGAGAACGGGAGGATGAGCAGTTCTTC. The full variable domain, with the rest looked up from reference TRBV7-3 and TRBJ2-1, is GAGVSQTPSNKVTEKGKYVELRCDPISGHTALYWYRQSLGQGPEFLIYFQGTGAADDSGLPNDRFFAVRPEGSVSTLKIQRTERGDSAVYLCASSLGAREREDEQFFGPGTRLTVL.

V gene TRBV30 combines with J gene TRBJ2-7; D unresolved. CDR3 length: 13 residues. The ends were cut back, 7 bases at V and 3 bases at J, with 16 bases in the middle. Germline lookup yields CDR1 GTSNPN and CDR2 SVGIG (reference sequence). CDR3 loop: CAYGDSVGYEQYF. Written as DNA, the CDR3 is TGTGCCTATGGGGATTCCGTTGGCTACGAGCAGTACTTC.

This clonotype has a handful of counts. The V gene is TRBV10-3, the J gene TRBJ2-3; no definite D call. The CDR3 loop spans 11 amino acids. Trimming pared 6 bases from V and 6 bases from J, leaving 7 bases between. Germline assignment: CDR1 ENHRY and CDR2 SYGVKD. CDR3 bases: TGTGCCATCAGCCAGAGGGATACGCAGTATTTT. Translating gives CAISQRDTQYF.

This clonotype has just a few counts. This chain joins TRBV12-3 or TRBV12-4 and TRBJ2-3; D gene uncertain. V was cut by 3 bases and J by 2 bases, with 9 bases left in between. The CDR3 totals 14 residues. The CDR3 protein is CASSLDEYTDTQYF. The CDR3 DNA is TGTGCCAGCAGTTTGGACGAATACACAGATACGCAGTATTTT.

This clonotype turned up a few times. This chain links TRBV5-1 with TRBJ1-4; D might be TRBD1 (6 bases). Germline-derived CDR1 and CDR2 are SGHRS and YFSETQ. V lost 0 bases to trimming and J lost 6 bases, with 15 bases between them. CDR3 length equals 16 residues. CDR3 loop: CASSLEGVGPDEKLFF. CDR3 in DNA: TGCGCCAGCAGCTTGGAGGGGGTCGGACCTGATGAAAAACTGTTTTTT.

This clonotype has ten or more counts. The chain couples TRBV10-3 to TRBJ2-7; TRBD2 might be the D (6 bases). CDR3 length equals 14 residues. Per the germline V gene, CDR1 is ENHRY and CDR2 is SYGVKD. V was cut by 1 base and J by 3 bases, with 10 bases left in between. In nucleotides, the CDR3 is TGTGCCATCAGTGAGTTCGGTAGCGGCTACGAGCAGTACTTC. It yields the protein CAISEFGSGYEQYF.

The chain couples TRBV7-9 to TRBJ1-1; D unresolved. In germline, CDR1 is SEHNR, CDR2 FQNEAQ (reference sequence). V shed 6 bases and J shed 1 base, with 9 bases lying between them. The CDR3 totals 13 residues. CDR3 bases: TGTGCCAGCAGACCACTGGGGAACACTGAAGCTTTCTTT. Protein sequence: CASRPLGNTEAFF.

The chain combines TRBV12-3 or TRBV12-4 with TRBJ2-3; perhaps D is TRBD1 or TRBD2 (5 bases each). The V end was cut by 7 bases, the J end by 6 bases, with 23 bases between. This CDR3 spans 16 amino acids. CDR3 in DNA: TGTGCCAGCATTAATGACGGGGCTTCGGTGTGGGATACGCAGTATTTT. Protein sequence: CASINDGASVWDTQYF.

On this clonotype itself: A much larger clonotype is one base distant, so this may be a read error. The chain combines TRBV11-2 with TRBJ2-1; TRBD2 might be the D (7 bases). Germline CDR1 SGHAT, CDR2 FQNNGV. CDR3 length: 15 amino acids. The ends were cut back, 4 bases at V and 6 bases at J, with 16 bases in the middle. The CDR3 sequence: CASSWNPGGCNEQFF. The CDR3 DNA is TGTGCCAGCAGCTGGAACCCGGGGGGCTGCAATGAGCAGTTCTTC.

Points on this clonotype: A much more abundant neighbour one base away suggests this may be a read error. The genes are TRBV13 and TRBJ1-2; possibly TRBD1 for D (6 bases). CDR3 length equals 13 residues. In germline, CDR1 is PRHDT, CDR2 FYEKMQ (reference sequence). CDR3 region: CASSLVAGVGCTF. In nucleotides, the CDR3 is TGTGCCAGCAGCTTAGTGGCAGGGGTAGGCTGCACCTTC.

As for this clonotype: This may be a read error, as it is one base from a much larger clone. The chain links TRBV27 to TRBJ2-7, with TRBD1 identical over 7 bases. CDR1 is MNHEY, CDR2 SMNVEV, per germline (reference sequence). V trimming: 3 bases; J trimming: 1 base; junction bases outside the gene matches: 9. CDR3 length: 16 amino acids. Written as DNA, the CDR3 is TGTGCCAGCAGTTTTTACTCGACAGGGAGATCCTACGAGCAGTACTTC. Protein: CASSFYSTGRSYEQYF.

This clonotype has at least ten counts. The chain uses TRBV4-3 and TRBJ2-7, with 7 bases that match TRBD2. The trim removed 0 bases at V and 6 bases at J, leaving 11 bases unmatched. Germline V lookup: CDR1 LGHNA, CDR2 YSLEER. The length of the CDR3 is 16 residues. This CDR3 reads CASSQDGGGSFTEQYF. CDR3 nucleotide sequence: TGCGCCAGCAGCCAAGATGGCGGCGGGAGTTTTACCGAGCAGTACTTC.

This chain links TRBV27 with TRBJ2-1; unclear D gene. Germline V lookup: CDR1 MNHEY, CDR2 SMNVEV (reference sequence). This CDR3 has 15 residues. Trimming removed 2 bases at V and 6 bases at J, with 14 bases between. CDR3 loop: CASSLGFYPSNEQFF. CDR3 DNA: TGTGCCAGCAGTTTAGGGTTCTACCCTAGCAATGAGCAGTTCTTC.